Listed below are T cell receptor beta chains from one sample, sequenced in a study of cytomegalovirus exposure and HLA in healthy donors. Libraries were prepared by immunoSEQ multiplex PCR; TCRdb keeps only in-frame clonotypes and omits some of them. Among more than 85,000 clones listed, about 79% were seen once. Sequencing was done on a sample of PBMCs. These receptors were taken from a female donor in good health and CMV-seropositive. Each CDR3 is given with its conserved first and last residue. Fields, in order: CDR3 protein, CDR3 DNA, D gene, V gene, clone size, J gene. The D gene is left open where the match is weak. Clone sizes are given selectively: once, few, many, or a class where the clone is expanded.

CASSPQQGIPNSPLHF | TGTGCCAGCAGCCCACAACAGGGGATCCCAAATTCACCCCTCCACTTT | TRBD1 | TRBV9 | NA | TRBJ1-6
CASSYNRDPSSEQYF | TGTGCCAGCAGTTACAACAGGGACCCTTCGTCCGAGCAGTACTTC | NA | TRBV6-5 | NA | TRBJ2-7
CASSSGQQFYGYTF | TGTGCCAGCAGCTCCGGACAGCAATTCTATGGCTACACCTTC | NA | TRBV7-2 | NA | TRBJ1-2
CAWSVRGRGDQPQHF | TGTGCCTGGAGTGTAAGGGGCAGGGGAGATCAGCCCCAGCATTTT | NA | TRBV30 | few | TRBJ1-5
CASSFQTGSGYTF | TGTGCCAGCAGCTTCCAAACAGGGTCGGGCTACACCTTC | NA | TRBV7-2 | once | TRBJ1-2
CASKGALVAGYNEQFF | TGCGCCAGCAAGGGGGCCCTGGTAGCGGGGTACAATGAGCAGTTCTTC | NA | TRBV5-1 | NA | TRBJ2-1
CASSAPDSDTQYF | TGTGCCAGCAGCGCACCAGATTCTGATACGCAGTATTTT | NA | TRBV5-4 | NA | TRBJ2-3
CATSRGGQGNEQFF | TGTGCCACCAGCAGAGGGGGGCAGGGCAATGAGCAGTTCTTC | NA | TRBV15 | NA | TRBJ2-1
CASSLAINRVGEQYF | TGTGCCAGCAGCTTAGCGATCAACAGGGTTGGCGAGCAGTACTTC | NA | TRBV7-2 | NA | TRBJ2-7
CASSPRWGGETQYF | TGTGCCAGCAGCCCCCGGTGGGGGGGGGAGACCCAGTACTTC | TRBD2 | TRBV11-2 | NA | TRBJ2-5
CASKAPSTDTQYF | TGTGCCAGCAAAGCGCCTAGCACAGATACGCAGTATTTT | NA | TRBV9 | few | TRBJ2-3
CASSSRAMQLNEKLFF | TGTGCCAGCAGCTCGCGGGCCATGCAACTAAATGAAAAACTGTTTTTT | NA | TRBV7-2 | NA | TRBJ1-4
CASSLIPWERGGGKTQYF | TGTGCCAGCAGCTTAATCCCCTGGGAGCGGGGGGGCGGGAAGACCCAGTACTTC | TRBD2 | TRBV11-2 | NA | TRBJ2-5
CASSFPAIAGGPDTQYF | TGTGCCAGCAGCTTCCCCGCAATAGCGGGGGGGCCGGATACGCAGTATTTT | TRBD2 | TRBV5-4 | NA | TRBJ2-3
CAARKGALNEKLFF | TGTGCCGCTAGAAAAGGGGCTTTAAATGAAAAACTGTTTTTT | NA | TRBV30 | NA | TRBJ1-4
CASSVGNYYGYTF | TGTGCCAGCAGCGTAGGTAATTACTATGGCTACACCTTC | NA | TRBV9 | NA | TRBJ1-2
CASRKGAGSETQYF | TGTGCCAGCAGGAAAGGGGCGGGGTCCGAGACCCAGTACTTC | NA | TRBV6-1 | NA | TRBJ2-5
CASSTPGTSRETQYF | TGTGCCAGTAGTACCCCTGGGACTAGCCGGGAGACCCAGTACTTC | TRBD2 | TRBV19 | NA | TRBJ2-5
CASSPSAGGPDTQYF | TGTGCCAGCTCACCGTCGGCGGGAGGGCCGGATACGCAGTATTTT | TRBD2 | TRBV18 | NA | TRBJ2-3
CASSIVSERSYEQYF | TGTGCCAGTAGTATTGTGTCCGAGCGCTCCTACGAGCAGTACTTC | NA | TRBV19 | NA | TRBJ2-7
CASSLAESFTDTQYF | TGTGCCAGCAGCTTGGCCGAGAGTTTCACAGATACGCAGTATTTT | NA | TRBV5-4 | NA | TRBJ2-3
CASRGDRAFHGYTF | TGTGCCAGCCGAGGCGACAGGGCGTTCCATGGCTACACCTTC | TRBD1 | TRBV27 | NA | TRBJ1-2
CASSEYRAGYSYEQYF | TGTGCCAGCAGTGAATACCGGGCGGGGTACTCCTACGAGCAGTACTTC | NA | TRBV6-1 | NA | TRBJ2-7
CSVERPPGLAGEQFF | TGCAGCGTTGAAAGGCCCCCGGGACTAGCGGGGGAGCAGTTCTTC | TRBD2 | TRBV29-1 | NA | TRBJ2-1
CASSPTGTGSYEQYF | TGTGCCAGCAGCCCCACCGGGACAGGGTCCTACGAGCAGTACTTC | TRBD1 | TRBV5-8 | NA | TRBJ2-7
CATSRVGSEITGELFF | TGTGCCACCAGCAGAGTGGGGAGCGAGATCACCGGGGAGCTGTTTTTT | NA | TRBV15 | few | TRBJ2-2
CARNWVGAGGIVWDQETQYF | TGTGCCAGAAACTGGGTTGGCGCGGGAGGGATTGTATGGGACCAAGAGACCCAGTACTTC | TRBD2 | TRBV19 | NA | TRBJ2-5
CAWSPSGGSAYNEQFF | TGTGCCTGGAGTCCTTCCGGCGGGAGTGCCTACAATGAGCAGTTCTTC | TRBD2 | TRBV30 | NA | TRBJ2-1
CAWKPGLAGSYEQYF | TGTGCCTGGAAGCCAGGACTAGCGGGTTCCTACGAGCAGTACTTC | TRBD2 | TRBV30 | NA | TRBJ2-7
CASGRQDRYEQYF | TGTGCCAGCGGCCGACAGGACCGCTACGAGCAGTACTTC | NA | TRBV18 | NA | TRBJ2-7
CASSRVPDTQYF | TGTGCCAGCAGCCGGGTGCCAGATACGCAGTATTTT | NA | TRBV11-2 | NA | TRBJ2-3
CAWDTGSYEQYF | TGTGCCTGGGACACAGGGTCCTACGAGCAGTACTTC | NA | TRBV30 | NA | TRBJ2-7
CASSPLASGGATQYF | TGTGCCAGCAGCCCTCTCGCTAGCGGGGGGGCAACGCAGTATTTT | TRBD2 | TRBV6-5 | NA | TRBJ2-3
CASSYVRDFYEQYF | TGTGCCAGCAGCTATGTTCGGGACTTCTACGAGCAGTACTTC | NA | TRBV5-5 | NA | TRBJ2-7
CASSGGDRGGETQYF | TGCGCCAGCAGCGGAGGGGACAGGGGGGGAGAGACCCAGTACTTC | TRBD1 | TRBV5-1 | once | TRBJ2-5
CAWSRRLAGVPEYNEQFF | TGTGCCTGGAGTCGAAGACTAGCGGGGGTCCCGGAGTACAATGAGCAGTTCTTC | TRBD2 | TRBV30 | few | TRBJ2-1
CASSFGGAGNYGYTF | TGTGCCAGCAGTTTTGGGGGGGCAGGGAACTATGGCTACACCTTC | NA | TRBV27 | NA | TRBJ1-2
CASRLRGDYGYTF | TGTGCCAGCAGACTCCGGGGGGACTATGGCTACACCTTC | NA | TRBV27 | NA | TRBJ1-2
CAISEGGDRNTEAFF | TGTGCCATCAGTGAGGGTGGGGACAGGAACACTGAAGCTTTCTTT | TRBD1 | TRBV10-3 | NA | TRBJ1-1
CASSLADPQGNEQYF | TGCGCCAGCAGCTTGGCCGACCCACAGGGAAACGAGCAGTACTTC | NA | TRBV5-1 | NA | TRBJ2-7
CASSQAGTGLSVSTGELFF | TGCGCCAGCAGCCAAGCCGGGACAGGGTTATCAGTATCCACCGGGGAGCTGTTTTTT | TRBD1 | TRBV4-1 | NA | TRBJ2-2
CASSRFEFSTDTQYF | TGCGCCAGCAGCCGCTTTGAGTTTAGCACAGATACGCAGTATTTT | NA | TRBV5-1 | NA | TRBJ2-3
CAWSVPRGGARDEQFF | TGTGCCTGGAGTGTTCCCCGCGGGGGGGCCAGGGATGAGCAGTTCTTC | TRBD2 | TRBV30 | NA | TRBJ2-1
CASSRDSTREQYF | TGTGCCAGCTCCCGGGACAGCACGAGGGAGCAGTACTTC | TRBD1 | TRBV18 | NA | TRBJ2-7
CASSGDREDEQYF | TGTGCCAGCAGCGGCGACAGGGAGGACGAGCAGTACTTC | NA | TRBV9 | NA | TRBJ2-7
CASSESLAYNEQFF | TGCGCCAGCAGTGAGTCACTAGCCTACAATGAGCAGTTCTTC | NA | TRBV10-1 | few | TRBJ2-1
CASSGSGVNTEAFF | TGTGCCAGCAGCGGATCCGGAGTGAACACTGAAGCTTTCTTT | NA | TRBV7-2 | NA | TRBJ1-1
CASRGGSSYNSPLHF | TGTGCCAGCAGGGGGGGAAGCTCCTATAATTCACCCCTCCACTTT | NA | TRBV25-1 | NA | TRBJ1-6
CASSNVGTSKETQYF | TGCGCCAGCAGCAACGTAGGGACTAGCAAAGAGACCCAGTACTTC | TRBD2 | TRBV5-1 | NA | TRBJ2-5
CASSPGGPRPNGYTF | TGTGCCAGCTCCCCCGGCGGGCCTCGGCCGAATGGCTACACCTTC | NA | TRBV18 | NA | TRBJ1-2